This TCR beta chain was found in a study of blood T cell repertoires in COVID-19. Study information: Material from acute and convalescent COVID-19 was sourced from the United States, Italy and Spain.

Produced via immunoSEQ multiplex PCR; TCRdb's table is partial and in-frame only. The profile covers approximately 220,000 clones, with roughly 90% appearing a single time and 2.2% taken by the ten largest. This CDR3 contains 14 residues. Germline lookup yields CDR1 LNHDA and CDR2 SQIVND (reference sequence). Trimming removed 1 base from V and 5 bases from J, with 11 bases in between. The chain uses TRBV19 and TRBJ1-1; D is possibly TRBD1 (6 bases). The TCR comes from a woman aged 45 to 65 with acute or convalescent COVID-19. The sequenced sample consisted of peripheral blood. CDR3 protein: CASSIAGARTEAFF. CDR3 nucleotide sequence: TGTGCCAGTAGTATAGCAGGGGCGAGGACTGAAGCTTTCTTT.